This section outlines one T cell receptor beta chain sequence together with its context. The antigen this receptor binds is unknown. The record has no base qualities; no much larger clone is one base away. The library was prepared using the immunoSEQ multiplex PCR assay. As stored in TCRdb, this immuneACCESS dataset retains in-frame rearrangements with V and J assigned. A fraction of the clones does not appear; measured against another copy, unresolved V genes explain less than half of the discrepancy, and the remainder lacks a known reason. The sample yields under 85,000 clones; roughly 91% were counted once. Around 0.3% of the sample is in the top ten clones. These data belong to a study of T cell changes during pregnancy in multiple sclerosis (dated by TCRdb to between 2018 and 2021). About the study as a whole: The study looked at changes in the T cell repertoire across pregnancy in women with multiple sclerosis.

The CDR3 measures 11 amino acids from cysteine to phenylalanine. The retained sequence is limited to the CDR3, 33 bases, with the frame set at the first base. The V and J ends are trimmed by 4 bases and 11 bases, leaving 11 bases between them. Via the germline V gene, CDR1 is SGHDN and CDR2 FVKESK. This sequence originates from a female donor in good health, enrolled as a control in a pregnancy study. The rearranged segments are TRBV14 and TRBJ1-1; the D gene is unclear. The sample was CD4+ T cells from peripheral blood mononuclear cells, taken in the third trimester of pregnancy. The CDR3 amino acid sequence is: CASSPSLGAFF. The sequenced DNA: TGTGCCAGCAGCCCAAGCCTCGGGGCTTTCTTT.